Below are 8 T cell receptor beta chains sequenced from a single sample in a study of tumor and adjacent non-tumor tissue in lung cancer. The template was RNA from unsorted bulk tissue. Distant lung tissue was collected more than 3 cm away from the tumor edge. Three rounds of nested PCR, following a modified ARM-PCR protocol, produced the TCRbeta library. MiXCR was run by TCRdb on the multiplex PCR reads, yielding one entry per CDR3 protein. The sample has some 80,000 distinct CDR3 sequences, roughly 77% seen once; the top ten hold less than 25%. Sequencing input: distant non-tumor lung tissue. These receptor sequences come from a woman aged 45-59 years with non-small cell lung cancer.

This clonotype has only one observation. The junction departs from the called germline gene at one end, perhaps through a read error. The chain uses TRBV4-1 and TRBJ2-7; 7 nucleotides line up with TRBD1. Germline lookup yields CDR1 MGHRA and CDR2 YSYEKL. The CDR3 is made up of 14 amino acids. This CDR3 is CTSSQQGDGYEQYF. The CDR3 nucleotides are TGCACCAGCAGCCAGCAGGGGGACGGCTACGAGCAGTACTTC.

For this clonotype: The final CDR3 position lacks the conserved phenylalanine or tryptophan, pointing to a likely read error. Because the CDR3's place on the DNA is in doubt, the DNA is left out and the CDR3 is given as listed by TCRdb. The V call is TRBV4-2, the J call TRBJ2-3; TRBD2, the table's D call, was not compared with the DNA. The CDR3 is made up of 15 amino acids, end residues included. CDR1 and CDR2 from the germline V gene are LGHNA and YNFKEQ. This chain's CDR3 is CASSQSVGPVDTQCL.

This clonotype occurred once. A much larger clone sits a single nucleotide away, making a read error possible. This rearrangement joins TRBV20-1 to TRBJ2-2; a weak D match, TRBD2 (5 bases). Germline loops: CDR1 DFQATT, CDR2 SNEGSKA (reference sequence). V was clipped by 1 base and J by 5 bases, with 14 bases between them. The CDR3 sequence is 15 residues long. Here the CDR3 DNA reads TGCAGTGCTAGAGGGGGTCAGAGGAGGACCGGGGAGCTGTTTTTT. Translating it yields CSARGGQRRTGELFF.

The rearrangement joins TRBV12-3 or TRBV12-4 to TRBJ2-7; D tentatively fits TRBD1 or TRBD2 (5 bases each). The CDR3 consists of 12 residues. The CDR3 DNA follows: TGTACCAACAGCACAGGAGGCAGCGAGCAGTACTTC. This sequence encodes CTNSTGGSEQYF.

DNA for the CDR3: TGTGCCAGCAGGATCGGGGGAGTCCTAATAGATACGCAGTATTTT. Translating it yields CASRIGGVLIDTQYF. The gene calls are TRBV28 and TRBJ2-3; a weak D match, TRBD2 (6 bases). Germline CDR1 MDHEN, CDR2 SYDVKM. Trimming shortened V by 6 bases and J by 5 bases, and 18 bases separated the two germline ends. The CDR3 is made up of 15 amino acids.

Worth noting for this clonotype: Germline and junction disagree at one end, which may indicate a read error. The gene calls are TRBV20-1 and TRBJ2-7; TRBD1 matches 7 bases. The CDR3 consists of 15 residues. Per germline, CDR1 DFQATT and CDR2 SNEGSKA (reference sequence). The CDR3 region has the DNA TGCAGTGCTAGAGATCCGGGACAGTATTCCTACGAGCACTACTTC. Translation: CSARDPGQYSYEHYF.

J is TRBJ2-5 and V is TRBV12-3 or TRBV12-4; no clear D. The CDR3 runs to 15 residues. With 6 bases removed from V and 0 bases from J, the gap between germline ends came to 14 bases. The CDR3 sequence: CASSHYDPNQETQYF. In DNA, the CDR3 is TGTGCCAGCAGCCATTACGACCCCAACCAAGAGACCCAGTACTTC.

This clonotype was recorded a few times. The chain carries TRBV5-1 and TRBJ2-2; 7 nucleotides line up with TRBD1. The CDR3 runs to 16 residues. The V segment lost 0 bases and the J segment 1 base; nucleotides outside the gene matches: 3. The germline V gene encodes CDR1 SGHRS and CDR2 YFSETQ. The CDR3 DNA is TGCGCCAGCAGCTTGGTGACAGGGAGGAACACCGGGGAGCTGTTTTTT. Protein product: CASSLVTGRNTGELFF.